The T cell receptor (beta chain) under discussion was sequenced for a study of CD4 T cells in relation to SARS-CoV-2 and coronaviruses. The overall study: TCR beta CDR3s were sequenced after approximately ten-day antigen culture of PBMCs.

CD4+ T cells from unexposed donors were obtained before the COVID-19 pandemic (2011-2018). After less than 11 days of culture, CD4+ T cells were isolated. Fresh IL-2 medium replaced half the medium on days 3 and 7. Trimming pared 4 bases from V and 4 bases from J, leaving 24 bases between. Germline CDR1 reads SGHRS; CDR2 reads YFSETQ. The CDR3 consists of 18 residues. Measured with immunoSEQ multiplex PCR; TCRdb has only the in-frame clones, and not every one. The repertoire has 20,000 to 25,000 clones, about 80% of them found once; the top ten carry around 16%. A note on this clone: The antigen remains undetermined.

The material sequenced was CD4+ T cells from PBMCs, cultured in vitro. The chain links TRBV5-1 to TRBJ2-1; maybe TRBD2 (6 bases). The source is a human donor in good health. CDR3 bases: TGCGCCAGCAGCCCTCGGCGTTGGGGTAGCGGACCTTACAATGAGCAGTTCTTC. Its protein is CASSPRRWGSGPYNEQFF.